The rows below give T cell receptor beta chains drawn from one sample of a study of radiation and T cells in renal cell carcinoma. Produced via immunoSEQ multiplex PCR; TCRdb's table is partial and in-frame only. The sample lists around 29,000 clones, approximately 84% occurring once. The sequencing used blood, collected from a patient whose treatment included radiotherapy and nephrectomy. The source is a man in his sixties with renal cell carcinoma. Both conserved end residues are part of each CDR3. The D gene is left open where the match is weak. Clone size, where shown, is once, few, many, or a class for clones that have expanded.

.	TRBD1	TRBJ2-2	TRBV5-1	CASRGTANTGELFF	TGCGCCAGCAGGGGGACAGCGAACACCGGGGAGCTGTTTTTT
.	TRBD2	TRBJ2-7	TRBV7-6	CASSLGTSGRGFSF	TGTGCCAGCAGCTTAGGGACTAGCGGGAGAGGTTTCAGCTTC
.	TRBD2	TRBJ2-5	TRBV5-8	CASRWGLDAQYF	TGTGCCAGCAGATGGGGACTAGACGCCCAGTACTTC
.	TRBD2	TRBJ2-1	TRBV10-3	CAISETSGLGGEQFF	TGTGCCATCAGTGAGACTTCGGGACTAGGTGGTGAGCAGTTCTTC
.	.	TRBJ1-5	TRBV19	CASSRTAVHNQPQHF	TGTGCCAGTAGCCGGACAGCCGTCCACAATCAGCCCCAGCATTTT
few	.	TRBJ2-3	TRBV5-6	CASCRTGGTDTQYF	TGTGCCAGCTGTCGGACGGGGGGCACAGATACGCAGTATTTT
.	TRBD2	TRBJ2-3	TRBV6-1	CANSLAGSTDTQYF	TGTGCCAATTCACTAGCGGGGAGCACAGATACGCAGTATTTT
.	TRBD1	TRBJ1-3	TRBV4-3	CASSQDFATGRVEGNTIYF	TGCGCCAGCAGCCAAGATTTTGCGACAGGGAGGGTTGAAGGAAACACCATATATTTT
few	.	TRBJ2-1	TRBV6-4	CASSSVPLGEQFF	TGTGCCAGCAGCTCCGTGCCCCTAGGGGAGCAGTTCTTC
.	.	TRBJ1-2	TRBV7-9	CASSLVGASYTF	TGTGCCAGCAGCTTAGTTGGTGCCAGCTACACCTTC
few	.	TRBJ1-4	TRBV30	CAWSVPGQLFF	TGTGCCTGGAGTGTTCCGGGACAACTGTTTTTT
.	.	TRBJ2-2	TRBV5-4	CASSTRMNTGELFF	TGTGCCAGCAGCACCCGCATGAACACCGGGGAGCTGTTTTTT
.	.	TRBJ2-3	TRBV9	CASSVSSRDTQYF	TGTGCCAGCAGCGTATCTAGTCGGGATACGCAGTATTTT
.	.	TRBJ2-3	TRBV5-5	CASSPATDTQYF	TGTGCCAGCAGCCCGGCGACAGATACGCAGTATTTT
.	.	TRBJ2-7	TRBV7-2	CASSLKTASYEQYF	TGTGCCAGCAGCTTGAAGACGGCATCCTACGAGCAGTACTTC
.	.	TRBJ1-1	TRBV7-2	CASSLAQNTEAFF	TGTGCCAGCAGCTTAGCTCAGAACACTGAAGCTTTCTTT
.	.	TRBJ2-7	TRBV5-6	CASSPWTTKPNSYEQYF	TGTGCCAGCAGCCCCTGGACAACAAAGCCGAATTCCTACGAGCAGTACTTC
.	.	TRBJ1-3	TRBV18	CASSRQRSDSGNTIYF	TGTGCCAGCTCACGGCAACGTAGTGACTCTGGAAACACCATATATTTT
.	TRBD1	TRBJ1-1	TRBV6-5	CASSYSWDSTEAFF	TGTGCCAGCAGTTACTCTTGGGACAGCACTGAAGCTTTCTTT
.	.	TRBJ2-3	TRBV7-8	CASSLWRDTQYF	TGTGCCAGCAGCTTATGGAGGGATACGCAGTATTTT
.	.	TRBJ2-3	TRBV2	CASPLGRERTDTQYF	TGTGCCAGTCCTCTCGGGCGGGAACGCACAGATACGCAGTATTTT
.	TRBD2	TRBJ2-6	TRBV10-3	CAVRIGGGLSGANVLTF	TGTGCCGTCAGAATCGGGGGAGGGCTCTCTGGGGCCAACGTCCTGACTTTC
.	.	TRBJ2-7	TRBV14	CASSYSTWAHEQYF	TGTGCCAGCAGCTACTCGACTTGGGCGCACGAGCAGTACTTC
.	.	TRBJ2-5	TRBV21-1	CASSKEHRGLETQYF	TGTGCCAGCAGCAAAGAGCACAGGGGGCTAGAGACCCAGTACTTC
.	.	TRBJ2-7	TRBV29-1	CSVVGARSSYEQYF	TGCAGCGTTGTGGGTGCTCGGAGCTCCTACGAGCAGTACTTC
.	.	TRBJ1-4	TRBV7-3	CASSRQVSTNEKLFF	TGTGCCAGCAGCCGACAGGTCTCAACTAATGAAAAACTGTTTTTT
large	.	TRBJ1-1	TRBV10-2	CASQTLPGGTEAFF	TGCGCCAGCCAAACGTTACCCGGGGGCACTGAAGCTTTCTTT
.	TRBD1	TRBJ2-3	TRBV14	CASSPKDRRTDTQYF	TGTGCCAGCAGCCCAAAGGACAGGAGAACAGATACGCAGTATTTT
.	.	TRBJ1-6	TRBV5-1	CASSSVDRHNSPLHF	TGCGCCAGCAGCTCCGTAGACAGACATAATTCACCCCTCCACTTT
.	.	TRBJ1-1	TRBV7-3	CASSILMNTEAFF	TGTGCCAGCAGCATTCTTATGAACACTGAAGCTTTCTTT
.	.	TRBJ1-2	TRBV7-9	CASSLLPRDFGYTF	TGTGCCAGCAGCTTACTTCCCCGGGATTTTGGCTACACCTTC
.	TRBD2	TRBJ2-5	TRBV5-1	CASRLAGAPEQYF	TGCGCCAGCAGGCTAGCGGGAGCCCCTGAGCAGTACTTC
.	.	TRBJ2-2	TRBV6-4	CASSALTGELFF	TGTGCCAGCAGCGCCTTAACCGGGGAGCTGTTTTTT
.	TRBD1	TRBJ2-1	TRBV5-5	CASSRVGQGPNEQFF	TGTGCCAGCAGCCGGGTGGGACAGGGGCCTAATGAGCAGTTCTTC
.	.	TRBJ2-2	TRBV7-2	CASSFEGVGELFF	TGTGCCAGCAGCTTTGAGGGAGTCGGGGAGCTGTTTTTT
.	TRBD2	TRBJ2-3	TRBV18	CASSPPIAGTDTQYF	TGTGCCAGCTCACCACCCATAGCGGGGACAGATACGCAGTATTTT
.	.	TRBJ2-5	TRBV7-8	CASSRLETQYF	TGTGCCAGCAGCCGACTCGAGACCCAGTACTTC
few	TRBD1	TRBJ1-2	TRBV2	CASREQGANYGYTF	TGTGCCAGCAGAGAACAGGGGGCTAACTATGGCTACACCTTC
.	TRBD2	TRBJ2-7	TRBV6-1	CASTERLAGGEQYF	TGTGCCAGCACCGAGCGGCTAGCGGGAGGCGAGCAGTACTTC
.	.	TRBJ2-7	TRBV5-6	CASSLLGQTNEQYF	TGTGCCAGCAGCCTCCTTGGACAGACCAACGAGCAGTACTTC
.	TRBD2	TRBJ2-3	TRBV2	CASSGGLGLAGGVTDTQYF	TGTGCCAGCAGTGGCGGTCTCGGACTAGCGGGGGGGGTCACAGATACGCAGTATTTT
.	TRBD1	TRBJ1-1	TRBV6-5	CASSYSTGASEAFF	TGTGCCAGCAGTTACTCGACAGGGGCTTCTGAAGCTTTCTTT
.	TRBD1	TRBJ2-3	TRBV2	CASSPGTASTDTQYF	TGTGCCAGCAGTCCCGGGACAGCTAGCACAGATACGCAGTATTTT
.	.	TRBJ2-6	TRBV19	CASSIRQGGILTF	TGTGCCAGTAGTATTAGGCAGGGGGGAATCCTGACTTTC
.	.	TRBJ1-3	TRBV27	CASSERFSGNTIYF	TGTGCCAGCAGTGAACGATTCTCTGGAAACACCATATATTTT
.	.	TRBJ2-7	TRBV19	CASSMGGYPYEQYF	TGTGCCAGTAGTATGGGGGGCTATCCCTACGAGCAGTACTTC